These 8 T cell receptor beta chains originate from one sample sequenced in a study of cytomegalovirus exposure and HLA in healthy donors. A multiplex PCR was run with 60 Vbeta primers and 13 Jbeta primers. TCRdb's table, derived via immunoSEQ multiplex PCR, lists solely in-frame clones and lacks some. The table for this sample gives 200,000 to 250,000 clones. The sample comprised PBMCs. The source is a woman in her twenties or thirties in good health and CMV-seropositive.

The CDR3 DNA reads TGTGCCAGCAGCTTCTCACTCGAGCAGTACTTC. Residues: CASSFSLEQYF. The chain joins TRBV7-2 to TRBJ2-7; D is ambiguous. The ends were cut back, 3 bases at V and 6 bases at J, with 6 bases in the middle. The germline V gene has CDR1 SGHTA and CDR2 FQGNSA. The CDR3 loop spans 11 amino acids.

V and J are TRBV6-5 and TRBJ1-1; no reliable D call. In germline, CDR1 is MNHEY, CDR2 SVGAGI. This CDR3 comprises 14 residues. Trimming pared 7 bases from V and 5 bases from J, leaving 17 bases between. Written as DNA, the CDR3 is TGTGCCAGCATTGAGGGCGCGACGGGGACTGAAGCTTTCTTT. It yields the protein CASIEGATGTEAFF.

The chain couples TRBV2 to TRBJ2-5; possible D gene TRBD2, 5 bases. The CDR3 covers 15 residues. The germline CDR1 and CDR2 sequences are SNHLY and FYNNEI. Trimming took off 6 bases at V and 2 bases at J, with 16 bases between the two ends. The chain's CDR3 is CASRVREAAQETQYF. The CDR3 nucleotides read TGTGCCAGCAGAGTGAGGGAAGCGGCACAAGAGACCCAGTACTTC. Supplemented by reference TRBV2 and TRBJ2-5, the full variable domain reads EPEVTQTPSHQVTQMGQEVILRCVPISNHLYFYWYRQILGQKVEFLVSFYNNEISEKSEIFDDQFSVERPDGSNFTLKIRSTKLEDSAMYFCASRVREAAQETQYFGPGTRLLVL.

This rearrangement joins TRBV4-2 to TRBJ1-2, with TRBD1 matching over 11 bases. The V gene end was trimmed by 0 bases and the J gene end by 4 bases; junction bases not matched to a gene: 1. This CDR3 is built from 15 residues. CDR1 is LGHNA and CDR2 is YNFKEQ in the germline V gene. CDR3 sequence: CASSQDGTGGYGYTF. The CDR3, as DNA: TGTGCCAGCAGCCAAGATGGGACAGGGGGCTATGGCTACACCTTC.

The chain combines TRBV7-9 with TRBJ1-3; TRBD1 aligns across 9 bases. The trim removed 5 bases at V and 0 bases at J, leaving 11 bases unmatched. CDR1 is SEHNR and CDR2 is FQNEAQ in the germline V gene (reference sequence). This CDR3 has 18 amino acids. The CDR3 here is CASSEFGQGSISGNTIYF. In nucleotides, the CDR3 is TGTGCCAGCAGCGAGTTTGGACAGGGGTCGATCTCTGGAAACACCATATATTTT.

The chain has TRBV5-6 and TRBJ1-3; tentative D call: TRBD1 (6 bases). The CDR3 has 15 residues. Trimming cost V 4 bases and J 0 bases, with 11 bases left between them. Germline V lookup: CDR1 SGHDT, CDR2 YYEEEE. CDR3 nucleotide sequence: TGTGCCAGCAGCCGGACAGCCTACTCTGGAAACACCATATATTTT. Protein product: CASSRTAYSGNTIYF.

The J gene is TRBJ2-5, the V gene TRBV7-2; D is uncertain. V was shortened by 3 bases and J by 4 bases, with 12 bases between the two germline ends. Germline-derived CDR1 and CDR2 are SGHTA and FQGNSA. The length of the CDR3 is 14 residues. The CDR3 loop reads CASSFSSSTETQYF. CDR3 DNA: TGTGCCAGCAGCTTCTCCTCCAGTACAGAGACCCAGTACTTC.

The rearrangement links TRBV11-2 to TRBJ2-1, with 11 bases fitting TRBD2. Trimming took 3 bases from V and 8 from J; bases not matched to a gene: 6. Germline loops: CDR1 SGHAT, CDR2 FQNNGV. CDR3 length: 15 amino acids. The CDR3 here is CASSLNSGRADEQFF. Written as DNA, the CDR3 is TGTGCCAGCAGCTTGAATAGCGGGAGGGCCGATGAGCAGTTCTTC.